A selection of T cell receptor beta chains follows, all from one sample in a study of identical twins. TCRdb reanalysed the 5' RACE reads using MiXCR and keeps one entry per CDR3 protein. The data hold approximately 890,000 distinct CDR3 sequences, with around 12% observed a single time. Another study also made use of these data, one on yellow fever vaccine responses in identical twins.

Material: PBMCs. The receptors originated from a woman between 18 and 29 years old in good health. Both conserved end residues are part of each CDR3. D genes are given only for firm matches. Size values are once, few and many counts, or a class for expanded clones, and some rows have none.

>TRBV12-3/TRBV12-4|TRBJ2-1|NA|NA|14
TGTGCCAGCAGTTTAGGGGGATGGTCGAATGAGCAGTTCTTC
CASSLGGWSNEQFF
>TRBV4-1|TRBJ1-4|TRBD1|few|15
TGCGCCAGCAGCCACCCGGGACAGCGGGACGAAAAACTGTTTTTT
CASSHPGQRDEKLFF
>TRBV7-8|TRBJ2-2|NA|few|15
TGTGCCAGCAGCTTAGTACCGGGAGTCCCCGGGGAGCTGTTTTTT
CASSLVPGVPGELFF
>TRBV20-1|TRBJ1-1|NA|few|14
TGCAGTGCTAGCCAACAGGGTCAGAAAACTGAAGCTTTCTTT
CSASQQGQKTEAFF
>TRBV6-1|TRBJ2-2|NA|few|14
TGTGCCAGCAGCGGGAGCAGAGACACCGGGGAGCTGTTTTTT
CASSGSRDTGELFF
>TRBV6-2/TRBV6-3|TRBJ2-7|NA|NA|14
TGTGCCAGCAGTTACAAGGGCGGAATGAGAGAGCAGTACTTC
CASSYKGGMREQYF
>TRBV16|TRBJ1-5|NA|few|13
TGTGCCAGCAGCCAAGTTGCGAATCAGCCCCAGCATTTT
CASSQVANQPQHF
>TRBV10-3|TRBJ2-7|NA|many|16
TGTGCCATCAGTGACCCCGGGAATGTAAGAGCCTACGAGCAGTACTTC
CAISDPGNVRAYEQYF
>TRBV29-1|TRBJ2-3|TRBD2|few|13
TGCAGCGTTGATAGCGGGAGCACAGATACGCAGTATTTT
CSVDSGSTDTQYF
>TRBV6-2/TRBV6-3|TRBJ2-1|NA|NA|16
TGTGCCAGCAATCGGGAACTCGTTAGCTCCTACAATGAGCAGTTCTTC
CASNRELVSSYNEQFF
>TRBV5-6|TRBJ2-5|NA|NA|14
TGTGCCGCTTCCCTTGGGGGGAATCAAGAGACCCAGTACTTC
CAASLGGNQETQYF
>TRBV27|TRBJ2-7|TRBD2|many|15
TGTGCCAGCAGTTTGACCGGGACTAGCCCGTACGAGCAGTACTTC
CASSLTGTSPYEQYF
>TRBV19|TRBJ1-4|TRBD1|NA|19
TGTGCCAGTAGTACCGATCGGACAGGACCTCCTGCGGCTAATGAAAAACTGTTTTTT
CASSTDRTGPPAANEKLFF
>TRBV20-1|TRBJ2-7|TRBD2|few|13
TGCAGTGCTAGAAGAGCGGGAGTTGTCGAGCAGTACTTC
CSARRAGVVEQYF
>TRBV6-1|TRBJ1-4|NA|few|14
TGTGCCAGCAGCTTCGGGATAACTAATGAAAAACTGTTTTTT
CASSFGITNEKLFF
>TRBV7-9|TRBJ2-7|TRBD2|NA|16
TGTGCCAGCAGCGCCCTAGCGGGAGATACCGCCTACGAGCAGTACTTC
CASSALAGDTAYEQYF
>TRBV20-1|TRBJ1-2|TRBD1|few|14
TGCAGTGCTAGTCCGAGGACAGGGGGGGGCGGCTACACCTTC
CSASPRTGGGGYTF
>TRBV12-3/TRBV12-4|TRBJ1-2|NA|many|13
TGTGCCAGCAGTTTAGAGGCATCCAGTGGCTACACCTTC
CASSLEASSGYTF
>TRBV13|TRBJ2-1|TRBD2|few|18
TGTGCCAGCAGCCCATACCTTAGCGGGGGGGCCTCATACAATGAGCAGTTCTTC
CASSPYLSGGASYNEQFF
>TRBV2|TRBJ2-2|NA|many|16
TGTGCCAGCAGTTGGGTGGGGATTCGGAGCACCGGGGAGCTGTTTTTT
CASSWVGIRSTGELFF
>TRBV15|TRBJ2-2|TRBD2|NA|17
TGTGCCACCAGCAGACCGGGACTAGCGGAGTTCCCCGGGGAGCTGTTTTTT
CATSRPGLAEFPGELFF
>TRBV9|TRBJ2-7|NA|few|16
TGTGCCAGCAGCCCCCGAGAGCAGGGAGGAGATTACGAGCAGTACTTC
CASSPREQGGDYEQYF
>TRBV7-9|TRBJ2-3|NA|few|11
TGTGCCAGCAGCCAGGAATACCCCCAGTATTTT
CASSQEYPQYF
>TRBV6-1|TRBJ1-4|TRBD1|few|15
TGTGCCAGCAGTGTCACAGGGGTAGGGTTGGAAAAACTGTTTTTT
CASSVTGVGLEKLFF
>TRBV15|TRBJ2-1|NA|few|16
TGTGCCACCAGCCTTACGATCGGGAGCTCCTACAATGAGCAGTTCTTC
CATSLTIGSSYNEQFF
>TRBV10-3|TRBJ1-1|NA|many|13
TGTGCCATCAGTGATGGGGGGTACACTGAAGCTTTCTTT
CAISDGGYTEAFF
>TRBV15|TRBJ2-1|TRBD2|NA|15
TGTGCCACCAGCCGCAGCGGGAGGTCCTACAATGAGCAGTTCTTC
CATSRSGRSYNEQFF
>TRBV28|TRBJ2-7|NA|NA|13
TGTGCCAGCAGTTTCCCCCTGTCCTACGAGCAGTACTTC
CASSFPLSYEQYF
>TRBV4-1|TRBJ1-5|NA|NA|15
TGCGCCAGCAGCCCCCCCGGGGATAGCAATCAGCCCCAGCATTTT
CASSPPGDSNQPQHF
>TRBV10-3|TRBJ2-7|TRBD2|NA|13
TGTGCCATCAGTGTCGGCGGGAGCTCCGAGCAGTACTTC
CAISVGGSSEQYF
>TRBV10-1|TRBJ2-2|TRBD2|few|17
TGCGCCAGCAGCCTCACTTCGCCTAGCGGGAGTTCCGGGGAGCTGTTTTTT
CASSLTSPSGSSGELFF
>TRBV12-5|TRBJ2-2|NA|NA|18
TGTGCTAGTGGTTTGACCCCTGCGGACTATTCGAACACCGGGGAGCTGTTTTTT
CASGLTPADYSNTGELFF
>TRBV2|TRBJ2-1|TRBD2|NA|18
TGTGCCTGCAGTTTCCCCGAGTGGGCGGGAGGGCTGGACAATGAGCAGTTCTTC
CACSFPEWAGGLDNEQFF
>TRBV6-4|TRBJ1-5|NA|few|13
TGTGCCGTCGAGGGGGGTAGCAATCAGCCCCAGCATTTT
CAVEGGSNQPQHF
>TRBV4-2|TRBJ2-5|TRBD2|few|23
TGTGCCAGCAGCCGGCCTGGGACTAGCGGGAGAGCTTCCGAACCCTCGTACCAAGAGACCCAGTACTTC
CASSRPGTSGRASEPSYQETQYF
>TRBV29-1|TRBJ2-7|NA|few|14
TGCAGCGTTGAGGGCAGGGGAACTTCCTACGAGCAGTACTTC
CSVEGRGTSYEQYF
>TRBV6-5|TRBJ2-1|NA|few|15
TGTGCCAGCAGTCCGCACCGGGGATCGGGGAATGAGCAGTTCTTC
CASSPHRGSGNEQFF
>TRBV7-2|TRBJ2-1|NA|few|16
TGTGCCAGCAGCTCCCCGGCCACCCTGGGTTTGAATGAGCAGTTCTTC
CASSSPATLGLNEQFF
>TRBV6-1|TRBJ1-2|NA|NA|19
TGTGCCAGCAGTGAGAACCCCGCCTTTGACGGAGCTTTATACTATGGCTACACCTTC
CASSENPAFDGALYYGYTF
>TRBV20-1|TRBJ2-3|NA|few|16
TGCAGTGCTAGAAGGGGACTTGGGGCTAGCACAGATACGCAGTATTTT
CSARRGLGASTDTQYF
>TRBV12-3/TRBV12-4|TRBJ2-5|NA|NA|13
TGTGCCAGCAGTTTAGCGTTTATAGAGACCCAGTACTTC
CASSLAFIETQYF